The sequence of this TCR beta chain was determined in a study of blood T cell repertoires in COVID-19. As for the study in general: Samples of COVID-19 (acute and convalescent) were obtained from the United States, Italy and Spain. Nucleic acid was either cDNA or gDNA, and it came from T cells, B-cell-depleted T cells, or PBMCs.

Original processing methods: Using reference gene primer amplification, nucleated cell counts were estimated. Clones were read by immunoSEQ multiplex PCR, and TCRdb kept only the in-frame ones, dropping some. The V and J calls and the clone size are those of that table, but D and trimming were determined from the DNA. The table shows roughly 120,000 clones, with about 87% occurring only once. Germline V gives CDR1 SGHDN, CDR2 FVKESK. With 6 bases removed from V and 0 bases from J, the gap between germline ends came to 8 bases. CDR3 size: 13 residues. The chain combines TRBV14 with TRBJ1-1; D gene uncertain. Sequencing input: peripheral blood. This receptor was identified in a woman aged 50 to 60 with acute or convalescent COVID-19. The CDR3 sequence is CASRPTLNTEAFF. The CDR3 nucleotides are TGTGCCAGCAGACCAACACTGAACACTGAAGCTTTCTTT.